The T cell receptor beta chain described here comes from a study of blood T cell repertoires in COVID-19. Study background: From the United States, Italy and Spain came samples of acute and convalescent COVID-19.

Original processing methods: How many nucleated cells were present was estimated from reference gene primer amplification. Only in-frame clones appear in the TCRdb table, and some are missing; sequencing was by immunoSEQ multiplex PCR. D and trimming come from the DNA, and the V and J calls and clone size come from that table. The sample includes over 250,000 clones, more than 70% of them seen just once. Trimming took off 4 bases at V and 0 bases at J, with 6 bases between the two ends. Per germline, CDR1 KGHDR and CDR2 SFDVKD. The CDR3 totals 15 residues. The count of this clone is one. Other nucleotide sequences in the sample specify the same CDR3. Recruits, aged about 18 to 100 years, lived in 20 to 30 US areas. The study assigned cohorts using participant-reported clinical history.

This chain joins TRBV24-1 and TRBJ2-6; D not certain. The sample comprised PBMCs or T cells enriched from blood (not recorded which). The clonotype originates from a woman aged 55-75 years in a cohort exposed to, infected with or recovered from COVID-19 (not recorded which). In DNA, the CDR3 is TGTGCCACCAGTGACCACAGCTCTGGGGCCAACGTCCTGACTTTC. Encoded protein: CATSDHSSGANVLTF.